This is a list of T cell receptor beta chains from one sample in a study of blood T cell repertoires in COVID-19. Sequencing was performed with immunoSEQ multiplex PCR; in TCRdb, only in-frame clones are kept and a portion is missing. This sample yields about 140,000 clones, of which roughly 84% are seen a single time; around 5.5% belongs to the top ten. The sequencing sample was made of PBMCs or T cells enriched from blood (not recorded which). The receptors here all came from a man aged 35 to 55 with acute COVID-19. The CDR3 runs from the conserved cysteine through the conserved F or W. A D gene is named only where the DNA matches it firmly. Expanded clones get a size class; other rows say once, few or many, or leave the size out.

d_call | j_call | v_call | clone_size | cdr3_aa | cdr3_nt
NA | TRBJ2-7 | TRBV7-2 | NA | CASSYNHRAEQYF | TGTGCCAGCAGCTACAACCACAGGGCCGAGCAGTACTTC
NA | TRBJ2-7 | TRBV11-2 | NA | CASGLTVYEQYF | TGTGCCAGCGGGTTGACAGTCTACGAGCAGTACTTC
NA | TRBJ2-7 | TRBV2 | NA | CASSEARAPSEQYF | TGTGCCAGCAGTGAAGCGCGGGCCCCGAGTGAGCAGTACTTC
NA | TRBJ2-1 | TRBV12-2 | NA | CASRLDGVSSSYNEQFF | TGTGCAAGTCGCTTAGACGGCGTCTCTAGCTCCTACAATGAGCAGTTCTTC
TRBD2 | TRBJ2-5 | TRBV19 | once | CASSISSGRGETQYF | TGTGCCAGTAGTATTAGTAGCGGGAGGGGCGAGACCCAGTACTTC
TRBD1 | TRBJ1-1 | TRBV24-1 | NA | CATRTGRGSEAFF | TGTGCCACAAGGACAGGGAGAGGATCTGAAGCTTTCTTT
TRBD1 | TRBJ2-2 | TRBV19 | NA | CASSIRQGIAGELFF | TGTGCCAGTAGTATTAGACAGGGTATCGCCGGGGAGCTGTTTTTT
TRBD1 | TRBJ2-7 | TRBV15 | many | CATSTNRGNYEQYF | TGTGCCACCAGCACCAACAGGGGGAACTACGAGCAGTACTTC
NA | TRBJ2-2 | TRBV14 | NA | CASSQVYTGELFF | TGTGCCAGCAGCCAAGTCTACACCGGGGAGCTGTTTTTT
NA | TRBJ1-1 | TRBV7-9 | once | CASSPNRGGSAEAFF | TGTGCCAGCAGTCCAAACCGAGGCGGATCTGCTGAAGCTTTCTTT
TRBD2 | TRBJ2-1 | TRBV10-1 | NA | CASSESTRSSGRAAEQFF | TGCGCCAGCAGTGAGTCGACTCGGTCTAGCGGGAGGGCTGCTGAGCAGTTCTTC
NA | TRBJ1-3 | TRBV12-1 | NA | CASSTYRIHLTTGNTIYF | TGTGCCAGCAGCACCTACAGGATCCACCTCACCACTGGAAACACCATATATTTT
NA | TRBJ2-2 | TRBV3-1/TRBV3-2 | NA | CASSQGWRRNTGELFF | TGTGCCAGCAGCCAAGGTTGGAGAAGAAACACCGGGGAGCTGTTTTTT
TRBD1 | TRBJ2-5 | TRBV30 | NA | CAWTITGAGYQETQYF | TGTGCCTGGACTATAACAGGGGCCGGTTACCAAGAGACCCAGTACTTC
NA | TRBJ1-3 | TRBV7-2 | NA | CASSLAGQGSGNTIYF | TGTGCCAGCAGCTTAGCGGGCCAGGGTTCTGGAAACACCATATATTTT
TRBD2 | TRBJ2-7 | TRBV3-1/TRBV3-2 | NA | CASSQEGGRAYEQYF | TGTGCCAGCAGCCAGGAAGGCGGGAGGGCCTACGAGCAGTACTTC
NA | TRBJ1-4 | TRBV6-4 | NA | CASSASRGEKLFF | TGTGCCAGCAGTGCTTCGCGGGGTGAAAAACTGTTTTTT
TRBD1 | TRBJ1-4 | TRBV4-1 | once | CASSRLGQTGEKLFF | TGCGCCAGCAGCCGCTTGGGACAGACAGGTGAAAAACTGTTTTTT
NA | TRBJ2-7 | TRBV27 | NA | CASGRGREGEQYF | TGTGCCAGCGGAAGGGGGAGGGAGGGCGAGCAGTACTTC
TRBD2 | TRBJ2-5 | TRBV18 | few | CASSPGDSGRGSETQYF | TGTGCCAGCTCACCAGGGGACAGCGGGAGGGGATCCGAGACCCAGTACTTC